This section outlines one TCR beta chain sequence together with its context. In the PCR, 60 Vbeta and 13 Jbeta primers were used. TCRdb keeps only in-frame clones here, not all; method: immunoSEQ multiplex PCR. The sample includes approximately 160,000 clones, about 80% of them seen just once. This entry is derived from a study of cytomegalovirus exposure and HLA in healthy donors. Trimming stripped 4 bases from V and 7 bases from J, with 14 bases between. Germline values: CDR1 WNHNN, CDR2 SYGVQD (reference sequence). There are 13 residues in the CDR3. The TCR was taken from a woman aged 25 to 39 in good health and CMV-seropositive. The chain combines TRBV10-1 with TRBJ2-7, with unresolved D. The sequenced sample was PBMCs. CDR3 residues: CASSAGLAREQYF. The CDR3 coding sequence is TGCGCCAGCAGTGCCGGCCTGGCGAGGGAGCAGTACTTC.